The clone carrying this T cell receptor beta chain was counted once. The antigen is undetermined. Semi-nested PCR with Nested Universal Primer A followed constant-region reverse priming of full-length variable regions. TCRdb analysed the 5' RACE reads with MiXCR anew, one entry per CDR3 protein. The profile covers around 9,000 distinct CDR3 sequences, with approximately 50% appearing a single time and about 6% taken by the ten largest. Study outcomes and limitations: Tumor memory CD4+ T cell TCR gene usage clustered with blood and lymph node memory CD4+ cells and lymph node naive CD4+ cells. The larger cohort examined one V-J beta rearrangement, not whole repertoires. Greatest tumor Treg TCR overlap was with tumor naive CD4+ cells.

Tregs were sorted as CD4+CD25+CD127-/low cells. The ends lost 4 bases at V and 7 bases at J; junction bases unmatched: 5. Germline CDR1 MDHEN, CDR2 SYDVKM. There are 14 residues in the CDR3. The chain joins TRBV28 to TRBJ2-3; 10 nucleotides align to TRBD2. Sequencing input: Tregs sorted from a lymph node. This receptor was taken from a female donor with breast cancer. The CDR3 nucleotides are TGTGCCAGCAGTTCTAGCGGGAGCTCAAATACGCAGTATTTT. It codes for CASSSSGSSNTQYF.